Listed below are T cell receptor beta chains from one sample, sequenced in a study of OX40 agonist ivuxolimab in advanced cancers. This table comes from immunoSEQ multiplex PCR, and its TCRdb copy is limited to in-frame clones, with some not included. The table shows some 95,000 clones, with about 85% occurring only once. The specimen comprised CD4+ or CD8+ T cells sorted from blood, sampled in a trial of the OX40 agonist ivuxolimab. The receptors shown here come from an adult with an advanced solid tumor such as melanoma, head and neck, liver or kidney cancer. The CDR3 runs from the conserved cysteine through the conserved F or W. Each record gives: clone size, V gene, D gene, J gene, CDR3 protein, CDR3 DNA. A D gene is named only where the DNA matches it firmly. Some rows mark clone size as missing; the rest say once, few, many or name a class of expanded clone.

abundance: few; v_gene: TRBV11-2; d_gene: NA; j_gene: TRBJ2-7; CDR3aa: CASSLVADGYEQYF; CDR3nt: TGTGCCAGCAGCTTAGTTGCGGACGGTTACGAGCAGTACTTC
abundance: NA; v_gene: TRBV28; d_gene: NA; j_gene: TRBJ1-2; CDR3aa: CASSSGRRNYGYTF; CDR3nt: TGTGCCAGCAGTTCAGGCCGACGGAACTATGGCTACACCTTC
abundance: NA; v_gene: TRBV11-2; d_gene: TRBD2; j_gene: TRBJ2-7; CDR3aa: CASSLVSGEGRNEQYF; CDR3nt: TGTGCCAGCAGCTTAGTATCGGGGGAGGGCCGGAACGAGCAGTACTTC
abundance: NA; v_gene: TRBV2; d_gene: TRBD2; j_gene: TRBJ2-7; CDR3aa: CASSPRTSGTGEQYF; CDR3nt: TGTGCCAGCAGCCCCCGGACTAGCGGGACTGGAGAGCAGTACTTC
abundance: NA; v_gene: TRBV19; d_gene: TRBD1; j_gene: TRBJ2-7; CDR3aa: CASSIGQGPAYEQYF; CDR3nt: TGTGCCAGTAGTATCGGACAGGGGCCCGCCTACGAGCAGTACTTC
abundance: NA; v_gene: TRBV6-6; d_gene: TRBD1; j_gene: TRBJ2-2; CDR3aa: CASSGTGITGELFF; CDR3nt: TGTGCCAGCAGCGGGACAGGGATAACCGGGGAGCTGTTTTTT
abundance: NA; v_gene: TRBV7-3; d_gene: NA; j_gene: TRBJ2-2; CDR3aa: CASSLAGERTGELFF; CDR3nt: TGTGCCAGCAGCTTAGCAGGGGAAAGAACCGGGGAGCTGTTTTTT
abundance: NA; v_gene: TRBV28; d_gene: TRBD2; j_gene: TRBJ2-7; CDR3aa: CASSLGGSSYEQYF; CDR3nt: TGTGCCAGCAGTTTGGGCGGGAGCTCCTACGAGCAGTACTTC
abundance: NA; v_gene: TRBV7-9; d_gene: TRBD1; j_gene: TRBJ1-1; CDR3aa: CASSPWTGQDTEAFF; CDR3nt: TGTGCCAGCAGCCCTTGGACAGGCCAAGACACTGAAGCTTTCTTT
abundance: few; v_gene: TRBV27; d_gene: NA; j_gene: TRBJ2-3; CDR3aa: CASSTARFTDTQYF; CDR3nt: TGTGCCAGCAGCACAGCTCGGTTCACAGATACGCAGTATTTT
abundance: NA; v_gene: TRBV7-2; d_gene: NA; j_gene: TRBJ2-7; CDR3aa: CASSFAGADFYEQYF; CDR3nt: TGTGCCAGCAGCTTTGCCGGGGCCGACTTCTACGAGCAGTACTTC
abundance: NA; v_gene: TRBV27; d_gene: NA; j_gene: TRBJ2-5; CDR3aa: CASSVSGRQETQYF; CDR3nt: TGTGCCAGCAGCGTTAGCGGTCGCCAAGAGACCCAGTACTTC
abundance: NA; v_gene: TRBV11-2; d_gene: NA; j_gene: TRBJ2-1; CDR3aa: CASSLGEWGQGNEQFF; CDR3nt: TGTGCCAGCAGCTTAGGAGAATGGGGCCAGGGCAATGAGCAGTTCTTC
abundance: few; v_gene: TRBV7-2; d_gene: NA; j_gene: TRBJ1-2; CDR3aa: CASSPVDSYGYTF; CDR3nt: TGTGCCAGCAGCCCGGTGGACAGCTATGGCTACACCTTC
abundance: NA; v_gene: TRBV5-8; d_gene: NA; j_gene: TRBJ1-4; CDR3aa: CASFPLRSEKLFF; CDR3nt: TGTGCCAGCTTCCCTTTGCGGTCTGAAAAACTGTTTTTT
abundance: NA; v_gene: TRBV28; d_gene: NA; j_gene: TRBJ1-1; CDR3aa: CASSILNTEAFF; CDR3nt: TGTGCCAGCAGCATCCTGAACACTGAAGCTTTCTTT
abundance: NA; v_gene: TRBV6-1; d_gene: TRBD2; j_gene: TRBJ2-2; CDR3aa: CASRPGTTNTGELFF; CDR3nt: TGTGCCAGCAGGCCCGGGACTACCAACACCGGGGAGCTGTTTTTT
abundance: few; v_gene: TRBV28; d_gene: TRBD1; j_gene: TRBJ1-2; CDR3aa: CASRIPGQLSGYTF; CDR3nt: TGTGCCAGCAGGATTCCGGGACAGCTGTCGGGCTACACCTTC
abundance: NA; v_gene: TRBV19; d_gene: NA; j_gene: TRBJ2-2; CDR3aa: CASSIRASPMTGELFF; CDR3nt: TGTGCCAGTAGTATACGGGCTAGCCCTATGACCGGGGAGCTGTTTTTT
abundance: few; v_gene: TRBV19; d_gene: NA; j_gene: TRBJ2-7; CDR3aa: CASSIGQQGLREVQYF; CDR3nt: TGTGCCAGTAGTATAGGTCAACAGGGATTACGAGAGGTGCAGTACTTC
abundance: NA; v_gene: TRBV28; d_gene: TRBD1; j_gene: TRBJ1-5; CDR3aa: CASSFLTAGGSNQPQHF; CDR3nt: TGTGCCAGCAGTTTCCTCACAGCAGGGGGTAGCAATCAGCCCCAGCATTTT
abundance: NA; v_gene: TRBV7-2; d_gene: TRBD2; j_gene: TRBJ2-7; CDR3aa: CASSLVRGGREQYF; CDR3nt: TGTGCCAGCAGCTTAGTACGGGGGGGTCGAGAGCAGTACTTC
abundance: NA; v_gene: TRBV9; d_gene: TRBD2; j_gene: TRBJ2-1; CDR3aa: CASSYSRASGSDEQFF; CDR3nt: TGTGCCAGCAGCTACAGTAGGGCTAGCGGGAGCGATGAGCAGTTCTTC
abundance: NA; v_gene: TRBV27; d_gene: TRBD2; j_gene: TRBJ2-3; CDR3aa: CASSLALAGVADTQYF; CDR3nt: TGTGCCAGCAGTTTGGCACTAGCGGGAGTCGCAGATACGCAGTATTTT
abundance: NA; v_gene: TRBV19; d_gene: NA; j_gene: TRBJ1-4; CDR3aa: CASSKDRTGDEKLFF; CDR3nt: TGTGCCAGTAGTAAAGACAGGACGGGTGATGAAAAACTGTTTTTT
abundance: NA; v_gene: TRBV6-6; d_gene: NA; j_gene: TRBJ2-5; CDR3aa: CASSYTTPPGETQYF; CDR3nt: TGTGCCAGCAGTTACACCACTCCCCCGGGGGAGACCCAGTACTTC
abundance: NA; v_gene: TRBV5-1; d_gene: NA; j_gene: TRBJ2-2; CDR3aa: CASSVPFGMETGELFF; CDR3nt: TGCGCCAGCAGCGTGCCTTTCGGGATGGAGACCGGGGAGCTGTTTTTT
abundance: once; v_gene: TRBV2; d_gene: NA; j_gene: TRBJ1-1; CDR3aa: CASIPNRQNTEAFF; CDR3nt: TGTGCCAGCATACCCAACAGACAGAACACTGAAGCTTTCTTT
abundance: NA; v_gene: TRBV7-2; d_gene: NA; j_gene: TRBJ2-1; CDR3aa: CASSLYLNEQFF; CDR3nt: TGTGCCAGCAGCTTATACCTCAATGAGCAGTTCTTC
abundance: NA; v_gene: TRBV18; d_gene: TRBD2; j_gene: TRBJ2-7; CDR3aa: CASSPRLAEAYEQYF; CDR3nt: TGTGCCAGCTCACCGCGACTAGCGGAGGCCTACGAGCAGTACTTC
abundance: NA; v_gene: TRBV11-2; d_gene: NA; j_gene: TRBJ2-7; CDR3aa: CASSLEAVSYEQYF; CDR3nt: TGTGCCAGCAGCTTAGAGGCCGTTTCTTACGAGCAGTACTTC
abundance: NA; v_gene: TRBV18; d_gene: TRBD2; j_gene: TRBJ2-5; CDR3aa: CASSPASGIGGTQYF; CDR3nt: TGTGCCAGCTCACCGGCTAGCGGGATAGGTGGGACCCAGTACTTC
abundance: NA; v_gene: TRBV18; d_gene: NA; j_gene: TRBJ2-3; CDR3aa: CASSDGRQGGSDTQYF; CDR3nt: TGTGCCAGCTCCGACGGTAGACAGGGAGGTTCAGATACGCAGTATTTT
abundance: NA; v_gene: TRBV6-6; d_gene: NA; j_gene: TRBJ2-6; CDR3aa: CASSYSMSSGANVLTF; CDR3nt: TGTGCCAGCAGTTACTCGATGAGCTCTGGGGCCAACGTCCTGACTTTC
abundance: few; v_gene: TRBV11-2; d_gene: NA; j_gene: TRBJ2-2; CDR3aa: CASSLERRLGGELFF; CDR3nt: TGTGCCAGCAGCTTAGAGCGCAGGCTCGGGGGGGAGCTGTTTTTT
abundance: large; v_gene: TRBV30; d_gene: NA; j_gene: TRBJ2-1; CDR3aa: CAWSEGGLYLYNEQFF; CDR3nt: TGTGCCTGGAGCGAAGGGGGACTCTACCTTTACAATGAGCAGTTCTTC
abundance: NA; v_gene: TRBV2; d_gene: NA; j_gene: TRBJ2-7; CDR3aa: CASRVGSGRSYEQYF; CDR3nt: TGTGCCAGCAGGGTAGGTTCGGGCCGCTCCTACGAGCAGTACTTC
abundance: NA; v_gene: TRBV6-4; d_gene: NA; j_gene: TRBJ2-1; CDR3aa: CASSLRLNNEQFF; CDR3nt: TGTGCCAGCAGTCTCCGACTCAACAATGAGCAGTTCTTC
abundance: NA; v_gene: TRBV19; d_gene: NA; j_gene: TRBJ1-5; CDR3aa: CASSSPRVGDQPQHF; CDR3nt: TGTGCCAGTAGTTCTCCCCGTGTGGGGGATCAGCCCCAGCATTTT
abundance: NA; v_gene: TRBV5-6; d_gene: NA; j_gene: TRBJ2-3; CDR3aa: CASSLGTTSGTQYF; CDR3nt: TGTGCCAGCAGCTTGGGGACGACCTCAGGTACGCAGTATTTT